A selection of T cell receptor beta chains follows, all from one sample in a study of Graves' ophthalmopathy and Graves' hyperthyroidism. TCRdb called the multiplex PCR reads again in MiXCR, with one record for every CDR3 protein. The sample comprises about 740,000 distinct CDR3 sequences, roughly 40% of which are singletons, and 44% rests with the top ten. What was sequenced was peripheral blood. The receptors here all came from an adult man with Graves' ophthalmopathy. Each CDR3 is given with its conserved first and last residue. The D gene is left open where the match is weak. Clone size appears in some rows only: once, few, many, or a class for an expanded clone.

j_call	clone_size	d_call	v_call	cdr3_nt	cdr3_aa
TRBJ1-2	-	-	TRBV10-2	TGCGCCAGCAGTGACCTAACAGACTATGGCTACACCTTC	CASSDLTDYGYTF
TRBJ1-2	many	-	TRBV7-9	TGTGCCAGTAGTCCAGACATTAACTATGGCTACACCTTC	CASSPDINYGYTF
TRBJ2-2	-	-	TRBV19	TGTGCCAGTAGTGAAACAGAGAACACCGGGGAGCTGTTTTTT	CASSETENTGELFF
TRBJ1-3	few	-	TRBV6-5	TGTGCCAGCAGTCCACTCCCCTACTTGGCACCTGGAAACACCATATATTTT	CASSPLPYLAPGNTIYF
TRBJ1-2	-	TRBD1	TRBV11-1	TGTGCCAGCAGCCCGCCAACAGGGGACTATGGCTACACCTTC	CASSPPTGDYGYTF
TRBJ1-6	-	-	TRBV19	TGTGCCAGCTCTAGGGCCGGGAGGGATTCACCCCTCCACTTT	CASSRAGRDSPLHF
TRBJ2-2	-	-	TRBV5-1	TGCGCCAGCAGCCCCGAGGGTCTGCACACCGGGGAGCTGTTTTTT	CASSPEGLHTGELFF
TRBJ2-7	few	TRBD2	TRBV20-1	TGCAGTGCTAGAGTACAGCGGGAGTGGTCCTACGAGCAGTACTTC	CSARVQREWSYEQYF
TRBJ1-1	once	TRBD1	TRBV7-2	TGCGCCAGCAGCCAAGAGGGACAGGGTACTGAAGCTTTCTTT	CASSQEGQGTEAFF
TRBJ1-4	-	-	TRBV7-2	TGTGCCAGCAGCTTTGGGCCAGGGAGACGCGAAAAACTGTTTTTT	CASSFGPGRREKLFF
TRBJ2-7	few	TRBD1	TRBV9	TGTGCCAGCAGCGTAGGGGACAGCGACTACGAGCAGTACTTC	CASSVGDSDYEQYF
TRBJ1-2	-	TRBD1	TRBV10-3	TGTGCCATCAGTGAACTTACAGGGGTGGCGAGCTACACCTTC	CAISELTGVASYTF
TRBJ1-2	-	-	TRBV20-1	TGCAGTGCTAGACATAGAAACAGGGCGAACTATGGCTACACCTTC	CSARHRNRANYGYTF
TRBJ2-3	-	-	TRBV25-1	TGTGCCAGCAGCTTAGGCCGGACCAGAACAGATACGCAGTATTTT	CASSLGRTRTDTQYF
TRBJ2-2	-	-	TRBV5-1	TGCGCCAGCAGCCGGGACACACCGAACACCGGGGAGCTGTTTTTT	CASSRDTPNTGELFF
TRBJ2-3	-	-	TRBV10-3	TGTGCCATCAGTGAGGGCAGAAGCACAGATACGCAGTATTTT	CAISEGRSTDTQYF
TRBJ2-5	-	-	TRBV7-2	TGTGCCAGCAGCGGTAGTTCGGGCCGCCAAGAGACCCAGTACTTC	CASSGSSGRQETQYF
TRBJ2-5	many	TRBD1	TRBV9	TGTGCCAGCAGCGAACAAGACAGGGTGGGAAAGCAGACCCAGTACTTC	CASSEQDRVGKQTQYF
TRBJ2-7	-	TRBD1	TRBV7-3	TGTGCCAGCAGCTTGACAGGGGATCCCTCCTACGAGCAGTACTTC	CASSLTGDPSYEQYF
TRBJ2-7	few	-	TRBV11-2	TGTGCCAGCAGTTCTGACATCCCCTACGAGCAGTACTTC	CASSSDIPYEQYF
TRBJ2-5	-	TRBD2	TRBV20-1	TGCAGTGCTAGAGGTGTTGCGGGGGTAGAGACCCAGTACTTC	CSARGVAGVETQYF
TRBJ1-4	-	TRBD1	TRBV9	TGTGCCAGCAGTTACGGGACAGGGGTTAATGAAAAACTGTTTTTT	CASSYGTGVNEKLFF
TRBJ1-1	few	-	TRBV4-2	TGTGCCAGCAGCCAACGACACTTGAACACTGAAGCTTTCTTT	CASSQRHLNTEAFF
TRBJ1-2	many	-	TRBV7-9	TGTGCCAGCAGCCGATCCCGGGGCTACACCTTC	CASSRSRGYTF
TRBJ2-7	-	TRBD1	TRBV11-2	TGTGCCAGCAGCTGGGGGACAGGGGAGAACGAGCAGTACTTC	CASSWGTGENEQYF
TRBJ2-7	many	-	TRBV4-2	TGTGCCAGCAGCCAAGAACTAGGTCCCTACGAGCAGTACTTC	CASSQELGPYEQYF
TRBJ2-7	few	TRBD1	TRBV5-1	TGCGCCAGCAGCTTGGAAGGGACAGGGCACGAGCAGTACTTC	CASSLEGTGHEQYF
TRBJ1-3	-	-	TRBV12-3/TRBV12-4	TGTGCCAGCAGTTTACGTGCAAGGTCCTCTGGAAACACCATATATTTT	CASSLRARSSGNTIYF
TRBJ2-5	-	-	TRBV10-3	TGTGCCATCAGTCCTGACTGGAAAGAAGAGACCCAGTACTTC	CAISPDWKEETQYF
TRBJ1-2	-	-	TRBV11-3	TGTGCCAGCTCACCACCGTCAGCCTCCTATGGCTACACCTTC	CASSPPSASYGYTF
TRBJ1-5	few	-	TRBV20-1	TGCAGTGCGACCCGGGCAGGGGATCCCGACAATCAGCCCCAGCATTTT	CSATRAGDPDNQPQHF
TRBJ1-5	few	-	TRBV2	TGTGCCAGCAGGAGAGACAGTCCCCGGGATCAGCCCCAGCATTTT	CASRRDSPRDQPQHF
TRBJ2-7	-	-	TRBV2	TGTGCCAGCAGTCCGCCACCGGACAGAGCCTACGAGCAGTACTTC	CASSPPPDRAYEQYF
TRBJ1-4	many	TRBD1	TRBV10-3	TGTGCCACTCGACAGGGTTCAGGTGAAAAACTGTTTTTT	CATRQGSGEKLFF
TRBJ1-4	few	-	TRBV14	TGTGCCAGCAGCCAAGGGACCTATATTAATGAAAAACTGTTTTTT	CASSQGTYINEKLFF
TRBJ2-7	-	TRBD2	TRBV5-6	TGTGCCAGCACCTCCGGGGGGACCGACTACGAGCAGTACTTC	CASTSGGTDYEQYF
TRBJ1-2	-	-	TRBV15	TGTGCCACCAGCAGAGATTATAAGGACCCCTATGGCTACACCTTC	CATSRDYKDPYGYTF
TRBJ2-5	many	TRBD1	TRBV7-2	TGTGCCAGCAGCGCCGACAGGGTAGAGACCCAGTACTTC	CASSADRVETQYF
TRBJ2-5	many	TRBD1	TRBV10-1	TGCGCCAGCAGCCAGGGGACAGGAGGAGAGACCCAGTACTTC	CASSQGTGGETQYF
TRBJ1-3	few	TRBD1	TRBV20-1	TGCAGTGCTGGACAGGGGATTGGAAACACCATATATTTT	CSAGQGIGNTIYF